Included here is one T cell receptor (beta chain) sequence, with context. Each patient came to thyroid surgery without any prior treatment (of any kind). This sample is part of a study of metastatic and nonmetastatic thyroid tumors. Study background: Repertoires from blood and tumor or nodule tissue of malignant and benign thyroid patients were compared.

TCRdb redid the clone calls on the PCR reads using MiXCR. The data contain about 39,000 clones, roughly 16% of them singletons. Sequencing was done on a sample of blood. The sequence was collected from a female donor with papillary thyroid cancer or a benign thyroid nodule (not recorded which). Some clones in this sample may be carry-over from other donors' samples.

CDR3: CANTVTHFTDTQYF. The DNA for the CDR3 is TGTGCCAACACGGTGACACATTTCACAGATACGCAGTATTTT. This chain links TRBV2 with TRBJ2-3; D uncertain. The V and J ends lost 10 bases and 2 bases respectively, with 16 bases between them. The CDR3 consists of 14 residues. Looked up from germline, CDR1 is SNHLY and CDR2 is FYNNEI.